This TCR beta chain appears in the sequencing data of a study of blood T cell repertoires in COVID-19. Across the study: From the United States, Italy and Spain came samples of acute and convalescent COVID-19.

Authors' processing steps: Using reference gene primer amplification, nucleated cell counts were estimated. Only in-frame clones appear in the TCRdb table, and some are missing; sequencing was by immunoSEQ multiplex PCR. That table furnishes V, J and clone size, whereas the DNA furnished D and trimming. The sample lists approximately 450,000 clones; about 90% were seen once. This CDR3 region has 15 residues. Germline loops: CDR1 MRHNA, CDR2 SNTAGT. With 6 bases removed from V and 2 bases from J, the gap between germline ends came to 14 bases. The sample taken for sequencing was PBMCs or T cells enriched from blood (not recorded which). V gene TRBV6-4 combines with J gene TRBJ2-1; the D is unclear. This receptor was identified in a woman between 18 and 29 years old with acute COVID-19. In nucleotides, the CDR3 is TGTGCCAGCAGCTTCCCAGGTTATCCCTACAATGAGCAGTTCTTC. It translates to CASSFPGYPYNEQFF.